This entry features one TCR beta chain sequence. The antigen remains undetermined. This was the immunoSEQ v3.0 assay at survey level. Some clones are missing from TCRdb's copy, which holds only in-frame ones; the method was immunoSEQ multiplex PCR. The table records around 20,000 clones, around three quarters of them present only once. Germline V lookup: CDR1 MNHEY, CDR2 SMNVEV (reference sequence). Trimming cost V 10 bases and J 6 bases; bases outside gene matches: 6. The CDR3 has 12 residues. This entry is derived from a study of long-term antiretroviral therapy in people with HIV. At the level of the study: In the earliest collections, sampling predates the 2015 immediate-ART recommendation by about a decade. Study-wide results and limits: Despite increasing after ART, diversity remained lower than that of transplant donor controls. Repertoire dominance by clones expanded before ART was seen at all time points.

This sequence was found in a middle-aged man with HIV. The V call is TRBV27, the J call TRBJ1-5; 7 bases match TRBD1. This material consisted of unsorted PBMCs, taken 2.2 years after starting antiretroviral therapy. Here the CDR3 DNA reads TGTGCCACAAAACAGGGGACTCAGCCCCAGCATTTT. It is translated as CATKQGTQPQHF.